This entry concerns a single TCR beta chain. The antigen is unknown. This CDR3 spans 15 amino acids. Germline V CDR1 and CDR2: ENHRY, SYGVKD. The use of a sample-barcoded 5' primer and a J-beta primer mix characterized a second PCR of roughly 7 to 12 cycles. Sequencing yielded, for each sample, at least 3 million paired-end reads carrying CDR3. From the 5' RACE reads, TCRdb called clonotypes with MiXCR, one entry per CDR3 protein. The sample has around 1,900,000 distinct CDR3 sequences, around 40% seen once. The sample comes from a study of blood T cells in healthy people across ages. Study observations and caveats: The study could not conclusively compare naive and antigen-experienced cells, given its unsorted PBMCs. Per million T cells, TCR beta diversity dropped roughly linearly as age increased. There were more naive CD4+ cells and higher diversity in long-lived donors than in aged donors.

This TCR was recovered from a human donor in good health. Sequencing was done on a sample of blood. V and J are TRBV10-3 and TRBJ2-1; TRBD1 is a possible D gene (6 bases). The DNA end is a closer match to TRBJ2-7, so the J assignment may be wrong. CDR3 bases: TGTGCCATCGGTTCAGGGGTTAGCTCCTACAATGAGCAGTACTTC. Encoded protein: CAIGSGVSSYNEQYF.